This T cell receptor (beta chain) originates from a study of memory CD4+ T cells and cytomegalovirus serostatus. V was trimmed by 1 base and J by 2 bases, leaving 18 bases between them. This CDR3 has 17 amino acids. Per germline, CDR1 SGHDN and CDR2 FVKESK. Here immunoSEQ multiplex PCR was the method, and the copy in TCRdb shows in-frame clones only, minus some. Of about 57,000 clones in the sample, 70% to 85% were seen once. Single viable CD3+CD4+CD8-CD45RO+ cells were sorted as the memory CD4+ T cells. Serostatus was set by detecting CMV pp150, pp28, p38, p52 IgG. After thawing, CD4+ T cells were positively selected.

The material sequenced was memory CD4+ T cells from blood. The chain employs TRBV14 and TRBJ2-7; TRBD1 or TRBD2 may be the D gene (5 bases each). The receptor was isolated from an adult in good health and CMV-seronegative. In DNA, the CDR3 is TGTGCCAGCAGCCAAGCGAGAGGGGACCTAGGAACCTACGAGCAGTACTTC. Translation gives CASSQARGDLGTYEQYF.